This is a list of T cell receptor beta chains from one sample in a study of human T cells and chemical hapten exposure. TCRdb re-derived calls from the RACE reads in MiXCR, one entry per CDR3 protein. The table records approximately 87,000 distinct CDR3 sequences, roughly 11% of them present only once. The sample was whole blood, taken in connection with sensitization to the hapten diphenylcyclopropenone (DPC). The receptors were gathered from a middle-aged woman with alopecia areata. Some clones in this sample may be carry-over from other donors' samples. Each CDR3 is given with its conserved first and last residue. Fields, in order: clone size, V gene, J gene, D gene, CDR3 length, CDR3 DNA, CDR3 protein. A D gene is named only where the DNA matches it firmly. Only some rows state a clone size, as once, few, many or a class for expanded clones.

clone_size: many
v_call: TRBV11-2
j_call: TRBJ2-5
d_call: .
cdr3_length: 14
cdr3_nt: TGTGCCAGCAGCTTAACCGGGACAAGCCAGACCCAGTACTTC
cdr3_aa: CASSLTGTSQTQYF

clone_size: .
v_call: TRBV6-2/TRBV6-3
j_call: TRBJ1-1
d_call: .
cdr3_length: 13
cdr3_nt: TGTGCCAGCAGTTACTACGGTGTTCCTGAAGCTTTCTTT
cdr3_aa: CASSYYGVPEAFF

clone_size: many
v_call: TRBV6-1
j_call: TRBJ2-7
d_call: .
cdr3_length: 15
cdr3_nt: TGTGCCAGCAGCCAGTGGACTCAGCCCACCTACGAGCAGTACTTC
cdr3_aa: CASSQWTQPTYEQYF

clone_size: few
v_call: TRBV11-2
j_call: TRBJ2-5
d_call: .
cdr3_length: 13
cdr3_nt: TGTGCCAGCAGCGGGGGGCTCCAAGAGACCCAGTACTTC
cdr3_aa: CASSGGLQETQYF

clone_size: many
v_call: TRBV19
j_call: TRBJ2-3
d_call: .
cdr3_length: 17
cdr3_nt: TGTGCCAGTAGTATGGGATCAGGCGGGGCATACACAGATACGCAGTATTTT
cdr3_aa: CASSMGSGGAYTDTQYF

clone_size: .
v_call: TRBV6-2/TRBV6-3
j_call: TRBJ2-3
d_call: TRBD1
cdr3_length: 14
cdr3_nt: TGTGCCAGCATCGACAGGGGGCGGAAAGATACGCAGTATTTT
cdr3_aa: CASIDRGRKDTQYF

clone_size: few
v_call: TRBV9
j_call: TRBJ2-2
d_call: .
cdr3_length: 16
cdr3_nt: TGTGCCAGCAGCGTCGGATCAGCCCCAAACACCGGGGAGCTGTTTTTT
cdr3_aa: CASSVGSAPNTGELFF

clone_size: few
v_call: TRBV6-2/TRBV6-3
j_call: TRBJ2-7
d_call: .
cdr3_length: 12
cdr3_nt: TGTGCCAGCAGTTACGGAGGGGGCGAGCAGTACTTC
cdr3_aa: CASSYGGGEQYF

clone_size: many
v_call: TRBV12-3/TRBV12-4
j_call: TRBJ1-1
d_call: TRBD1
cdr3_length: 13
cdr3_nt: TGTGCCAGCAGTCCTGGGACAGGGATAGTAGCTTTCTTT
cdr3_aa: CASSPGTGIVAFF

clone_size: many
v_call: TRBV20-1
j_call: TRBJ1-1
d_call: .
cdr3_length: 13
cdr3_nt: TGCAGTGCTGGCCGGGACGGGAACACTGAAGCTTTCTTT
cdr3_aa: CSAGRDGNTEAFF

clone_size: few
v_call: TRBV7-3
j_call: TRBJ2-2
d_call: .
cdr3_length: 19
cdr3_nt: TGTGCCAGCAGCTTAAAGGGGCGGAGGTCCCCGGTTGGGACCGGGGAGCTGTTTTTT
cdr3_aa: CASSLKGRRSPVGTGELFF

clone_size: many
v_call: TRBV12-3/TRBV12-4
j_call: TRBJ1-1
d_call: .
cdr3_length: 15
cdr3_nt: TGTGCCAGCAGTTCCCAGCGGACGGTGAACACTGAAGCTTTCTTT
cdr3_aa: CASSSQRTVNTEAFF

clone_size: .
v_call: TRBV29-1
j_call: TRBJ1-5
d_call: .
cdr3_length: 13
cdr3_nt: TGCAGCGTTGTAAGTCAGGGCAATCAGCCCCAGCATTTT
cdr3_aa: CSVVSQGNQPQHF